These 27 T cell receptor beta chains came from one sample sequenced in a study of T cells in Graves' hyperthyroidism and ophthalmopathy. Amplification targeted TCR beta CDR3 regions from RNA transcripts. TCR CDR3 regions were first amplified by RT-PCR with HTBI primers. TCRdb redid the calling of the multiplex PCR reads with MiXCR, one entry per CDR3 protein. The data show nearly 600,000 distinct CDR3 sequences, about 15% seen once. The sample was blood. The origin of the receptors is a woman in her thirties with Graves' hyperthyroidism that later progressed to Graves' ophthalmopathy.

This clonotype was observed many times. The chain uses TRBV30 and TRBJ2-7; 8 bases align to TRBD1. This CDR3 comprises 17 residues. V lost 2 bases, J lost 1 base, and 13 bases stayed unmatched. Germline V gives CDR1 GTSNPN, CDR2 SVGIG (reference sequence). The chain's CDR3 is CAWSYSWGTGKSYEQYF. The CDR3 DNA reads TGTGCCTGGAGTTACTCCTGGGGGACAGGAAAGTCCTACGAGCAGTACTTC.

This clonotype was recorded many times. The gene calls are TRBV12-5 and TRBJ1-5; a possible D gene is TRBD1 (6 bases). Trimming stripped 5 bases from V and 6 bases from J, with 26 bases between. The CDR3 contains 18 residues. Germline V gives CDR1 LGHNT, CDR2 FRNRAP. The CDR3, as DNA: TGTGCTAGTGGTCCAAGGGCCGGACGGAGCGGGGGCAGTCAGCCCCAGCATTTT. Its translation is CASGPRAGRSGGSQPQHF.

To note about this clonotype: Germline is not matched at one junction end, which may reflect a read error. For the CDR3, the DNA is TGTGCCAGCAGTGAACGTATAGGGTTGCCCTACGGGCAGTACTTC. Translating it yields CASSERIGLPYGQYF. This chain joins TRBV2 and TRBJ2-7; D is unclear. This CDR3 has 15 amino acids. Per the germline V gene, CDR1 is SNHLY and CDR2 is FYNNEI.

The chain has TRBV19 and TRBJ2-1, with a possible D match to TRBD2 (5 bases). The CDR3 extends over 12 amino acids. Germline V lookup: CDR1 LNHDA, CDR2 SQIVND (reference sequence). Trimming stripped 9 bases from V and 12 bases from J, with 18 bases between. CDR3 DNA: TGTGCCAGCCACGAACCCGAGGGAGCGCAGTTCTTC. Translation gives CASHEPEGAQFF.

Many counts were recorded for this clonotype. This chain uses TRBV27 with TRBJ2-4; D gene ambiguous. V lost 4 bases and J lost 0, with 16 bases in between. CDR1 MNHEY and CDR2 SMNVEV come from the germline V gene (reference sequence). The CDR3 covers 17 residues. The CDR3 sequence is CASSSRVSELAKNIQYF. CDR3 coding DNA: TGTGCCAGCAGTTCGCGAGTGTCTGAACTAGCCAAAAACATTCAGTACTTC.

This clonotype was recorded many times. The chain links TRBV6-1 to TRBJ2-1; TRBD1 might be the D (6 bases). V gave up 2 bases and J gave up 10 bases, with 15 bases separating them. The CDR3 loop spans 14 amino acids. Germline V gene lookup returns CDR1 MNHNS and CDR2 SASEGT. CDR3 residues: CASSEIGTRGEQFF. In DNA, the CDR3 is TGTGCCAGCAGTGAAATTGGGACCAGGGGAGAGCAGTTCTTC.

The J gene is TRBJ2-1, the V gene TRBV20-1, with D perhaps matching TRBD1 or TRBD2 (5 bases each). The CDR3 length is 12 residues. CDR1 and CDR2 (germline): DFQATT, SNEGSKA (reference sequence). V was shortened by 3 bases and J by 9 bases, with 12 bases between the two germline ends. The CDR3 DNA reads TGCAGTGCTAGGGGGCCGGGAATTGAGCAGTTCTTC. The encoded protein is CSARGPGIEQFF.

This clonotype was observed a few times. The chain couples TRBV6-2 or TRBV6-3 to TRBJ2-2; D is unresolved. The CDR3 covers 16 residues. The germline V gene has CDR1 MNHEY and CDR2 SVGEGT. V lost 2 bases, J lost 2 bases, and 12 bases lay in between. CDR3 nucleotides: TGTGCCAGCAGTTACGGGCTAGACCCAAACACCGGGGAGCTGTTTTTT. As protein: CASSYGLDPNTGELFF.

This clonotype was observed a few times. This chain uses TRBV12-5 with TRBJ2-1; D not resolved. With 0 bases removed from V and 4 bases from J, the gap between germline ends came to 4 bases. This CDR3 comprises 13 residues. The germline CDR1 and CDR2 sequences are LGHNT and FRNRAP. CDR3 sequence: CASGLVLYNEQFF. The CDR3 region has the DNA TGTGCTAGTGGTTTGGTTCTATACAATGAGCAGTTCTTC.

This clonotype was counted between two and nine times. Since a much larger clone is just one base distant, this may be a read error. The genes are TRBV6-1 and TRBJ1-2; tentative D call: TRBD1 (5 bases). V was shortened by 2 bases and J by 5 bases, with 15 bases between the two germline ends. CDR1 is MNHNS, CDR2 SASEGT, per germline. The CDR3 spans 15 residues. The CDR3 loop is CASSETNRKGYGYTF. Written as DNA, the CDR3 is TGTGCCAGCAGTGAAACTAACAGGAAAGGGTATGGCTACACCTTC.

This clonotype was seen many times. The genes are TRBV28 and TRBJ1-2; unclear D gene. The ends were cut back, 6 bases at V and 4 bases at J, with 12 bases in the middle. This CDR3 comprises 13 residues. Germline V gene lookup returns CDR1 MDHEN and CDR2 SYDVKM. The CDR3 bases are TGTGCCAGCAGCCATGGAATGGGCTATGGCTACACCTTC. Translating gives CASSHGMGYGYTF.

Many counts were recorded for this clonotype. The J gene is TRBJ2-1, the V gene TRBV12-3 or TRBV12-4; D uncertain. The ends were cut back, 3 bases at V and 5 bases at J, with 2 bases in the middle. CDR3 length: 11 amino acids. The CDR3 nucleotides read TGTGCCAGCAGTTTTCACAATGAGCAGTTCTTC. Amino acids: CASSFHNEQFF.

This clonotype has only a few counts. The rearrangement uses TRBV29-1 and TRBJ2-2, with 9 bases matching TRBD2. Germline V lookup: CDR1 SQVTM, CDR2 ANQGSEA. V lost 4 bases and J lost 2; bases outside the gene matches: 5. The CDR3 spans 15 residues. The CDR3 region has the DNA TGCAGCGTTGTAGGTCTAGCGGGAAACACCGGGGAGCTGTTTTTT. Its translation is CSVVGLAGNTGELFF.

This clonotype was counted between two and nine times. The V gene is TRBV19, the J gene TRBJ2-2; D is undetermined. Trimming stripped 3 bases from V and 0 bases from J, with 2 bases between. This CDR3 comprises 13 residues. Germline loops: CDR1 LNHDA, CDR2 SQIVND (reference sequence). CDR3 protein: CASSITNTGELFF. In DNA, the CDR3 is TGTGCCAGTAGTATCACGAACACCGGGGAGCTGTTTTTT.

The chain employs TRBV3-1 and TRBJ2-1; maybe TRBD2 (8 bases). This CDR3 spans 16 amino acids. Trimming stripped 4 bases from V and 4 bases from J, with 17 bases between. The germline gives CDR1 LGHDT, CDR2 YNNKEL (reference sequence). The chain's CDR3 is CASSRRGQREYNEQFF. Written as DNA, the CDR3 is TGTGCCAGCAGCCGGAGGGGACAGCGGGAGTACAATGAGCAGTTCTTC.

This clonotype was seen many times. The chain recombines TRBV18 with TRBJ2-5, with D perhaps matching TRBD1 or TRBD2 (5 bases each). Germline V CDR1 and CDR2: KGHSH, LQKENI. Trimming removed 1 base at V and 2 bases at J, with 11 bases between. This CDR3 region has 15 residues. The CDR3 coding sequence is TGTGCCAGCTCACCACTCGGGACGGAACAAGAGACCCAGTACTTC. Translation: CASSPLGTEQETQYF.

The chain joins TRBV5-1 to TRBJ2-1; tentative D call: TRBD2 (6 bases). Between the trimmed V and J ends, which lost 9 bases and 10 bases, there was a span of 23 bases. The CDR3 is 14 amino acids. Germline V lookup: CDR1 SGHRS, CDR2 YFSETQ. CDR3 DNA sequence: TGCGCCACCCGCGGGACGTCCGGGTCGGTCGAGCAGTTCTTC. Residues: CATRGTSGSVEQFF.

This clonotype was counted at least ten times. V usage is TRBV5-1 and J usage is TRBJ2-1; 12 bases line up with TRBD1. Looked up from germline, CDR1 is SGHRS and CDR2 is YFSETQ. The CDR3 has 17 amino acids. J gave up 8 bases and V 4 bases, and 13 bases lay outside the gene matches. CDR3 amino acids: CASSQLSGTGGLDEQFF. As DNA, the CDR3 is TGCGCCAGCAGCCAATTATCCGGGACAGGGGGCCTCGATGAGCAGTTCTTC. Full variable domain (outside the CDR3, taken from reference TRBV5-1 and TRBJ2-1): KAGVTQTPRYLIKTRGQQVTLSCSPISGHRSVSWYQQTPGQGLQFLFEYFSETQRNKGNFPGRFSGRQFSNSRSEMNVSTLELGDSALYLCASSQLSGTGGLDEQFFGPGTRLTVL.

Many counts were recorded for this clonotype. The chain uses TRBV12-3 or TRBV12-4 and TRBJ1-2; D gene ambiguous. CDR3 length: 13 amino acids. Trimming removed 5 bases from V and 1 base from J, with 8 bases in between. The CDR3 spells CASSVQINYGYTF. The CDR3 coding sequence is TGTGCCAGCAGTGTACAGATTAACTATGGCTACACCTTC.

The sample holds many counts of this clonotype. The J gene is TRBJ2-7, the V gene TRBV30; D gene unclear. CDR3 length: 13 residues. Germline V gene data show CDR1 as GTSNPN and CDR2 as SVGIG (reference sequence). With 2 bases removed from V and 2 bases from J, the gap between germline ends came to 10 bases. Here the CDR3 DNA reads TGTGCCTGGAGTAGAGGCGTCGCCTACGAGCAGTACTTC. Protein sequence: CAWSRGVAYEQYF.

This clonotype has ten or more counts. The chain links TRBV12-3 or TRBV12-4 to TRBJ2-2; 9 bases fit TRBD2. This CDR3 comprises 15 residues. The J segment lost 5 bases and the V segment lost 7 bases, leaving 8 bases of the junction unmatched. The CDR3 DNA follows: TGTGCCAGCATGGCGGGAGGGCCCGTTACCGGGGAGCTGTTTTTT. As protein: CASMAGGPVTGELFF.

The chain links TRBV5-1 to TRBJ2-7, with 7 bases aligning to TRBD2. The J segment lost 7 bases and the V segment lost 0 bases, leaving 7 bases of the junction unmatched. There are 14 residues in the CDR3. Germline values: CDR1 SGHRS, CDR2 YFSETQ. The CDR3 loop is CASSLGTSVSEQYF. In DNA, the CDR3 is TGCGCCAGCAGCTTGGGGACTAGTGTTTCAGAGCAGTACTTC.

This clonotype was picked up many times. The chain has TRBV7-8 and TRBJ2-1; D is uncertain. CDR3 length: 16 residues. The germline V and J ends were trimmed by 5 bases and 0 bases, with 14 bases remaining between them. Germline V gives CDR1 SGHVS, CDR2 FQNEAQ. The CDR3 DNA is TGTGCCAGCAGCGACGGCTTAACGAGCTCCTACAATGAGCAGTTCTTC. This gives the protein CASSDGLTSSYNEQFF.

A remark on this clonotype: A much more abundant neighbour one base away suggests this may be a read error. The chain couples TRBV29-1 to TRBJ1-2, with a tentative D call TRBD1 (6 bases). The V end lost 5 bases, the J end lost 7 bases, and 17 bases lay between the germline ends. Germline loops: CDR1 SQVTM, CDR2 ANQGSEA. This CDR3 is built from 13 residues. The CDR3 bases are TGCAGCGTTAAAGTGGCCAGGGGACTTGGCTACACCTTC. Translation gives CSVKVARGLGYTF.

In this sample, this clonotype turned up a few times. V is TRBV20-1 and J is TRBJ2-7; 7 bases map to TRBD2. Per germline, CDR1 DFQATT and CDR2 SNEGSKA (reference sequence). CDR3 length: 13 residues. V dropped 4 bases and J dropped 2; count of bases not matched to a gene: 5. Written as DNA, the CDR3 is TGCAGTGCTACCGGGAGGACCACCTACGAGCAGTACTTC. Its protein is CSATGRTTYEQYF.

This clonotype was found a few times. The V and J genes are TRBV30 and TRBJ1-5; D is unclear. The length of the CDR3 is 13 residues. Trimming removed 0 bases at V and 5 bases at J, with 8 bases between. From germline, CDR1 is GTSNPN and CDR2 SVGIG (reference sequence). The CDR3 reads CAWSVKQYQPQHF. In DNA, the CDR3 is TGTGCCTGGAGTGTAAAGCAGTATCAGCCCCAGCATTTT.

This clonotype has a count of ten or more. The CDR3: CASGGQSSYEQYF. The CDR3 nucleotides are TGTGCCAGCGGAGGACAGAGCTCCTACGAGCAGTACTTC. The chain has TRBV2 and TRBJ2-7; weak D call: TRBD1 (6 bases). The CDR3 spans 13 residues. The germline V and J ends were trimmed by 8 bases and 0 bases, with 11 bases remaining between them. CDR1 and CDR2 from the germline V gene are SNHLY and FYNNEI.